The present entry profiles one TCR beta chain with its context. As yet, its antigen is unknown. CDR1 and CDR2 from the germline V gene are SGHNT and YYREEE (reference sequence). The V and J ends lost 8 bases and 2 bases respectively, with 10 bases between them. The CDR3 runs 13 residues. This record belongs to a study of T-cell memory formation after mild COVID-19. Study in general: TCR clusters showed largely donor specificity. The study, taken as a whole, reports: Contracting CD4+ clones sat mainly in CM and EM; CD8+ in EMRA. Balance between CD4 and CD8 was seen in clones contracting day 15 to 85, and a CD4+ lean was seen in later expanders.

Sample barcodes and UMIs were carried by the TCR alpha and TCR beta cDNA libraries that 5'RACE generated with constant-segment primers. TCRdb passed the 5' RACE reads through MiXCR, listing each CDR3 protein once. The profile shows 270,000 or so distinct CDR3 sequences, over 15% of them singletons. Sequencing was done on a sample of PBMCs or a T cell subset sorted from them (not recorded which). This chain links TRBV5-4 with TRBJ1-4; D is uncertain. This TCR was recovered from a man between 18 and 29 years old who had mild COVID-19 (a few samples of this study predate the infection). Cell type and time point are not known. CDR3 residues: CASRRATNEKLFF. The CDR3 region has the DNA TGTGCCAGTAGACGCGCGACTAATGAAAAACTGTTTTTT.